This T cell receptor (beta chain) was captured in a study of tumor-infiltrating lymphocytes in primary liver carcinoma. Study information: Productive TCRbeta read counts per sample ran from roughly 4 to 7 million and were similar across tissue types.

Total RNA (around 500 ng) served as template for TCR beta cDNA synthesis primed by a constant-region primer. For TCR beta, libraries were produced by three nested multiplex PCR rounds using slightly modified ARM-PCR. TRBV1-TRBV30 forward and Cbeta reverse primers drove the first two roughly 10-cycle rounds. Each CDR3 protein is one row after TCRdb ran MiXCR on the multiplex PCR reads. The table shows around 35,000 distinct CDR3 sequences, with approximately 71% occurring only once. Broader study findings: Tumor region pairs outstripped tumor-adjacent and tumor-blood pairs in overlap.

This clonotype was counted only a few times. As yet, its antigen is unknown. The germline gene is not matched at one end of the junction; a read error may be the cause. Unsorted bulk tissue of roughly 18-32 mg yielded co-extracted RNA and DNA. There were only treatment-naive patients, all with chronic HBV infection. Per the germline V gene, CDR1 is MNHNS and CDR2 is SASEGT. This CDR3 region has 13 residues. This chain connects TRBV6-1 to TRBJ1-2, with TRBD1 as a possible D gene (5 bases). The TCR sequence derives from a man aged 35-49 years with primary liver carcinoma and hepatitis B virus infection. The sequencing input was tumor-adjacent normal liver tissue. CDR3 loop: CASSTGQTYGYTF. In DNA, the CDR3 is TGTGCCAGCAGTACGGGGCAGACATATGGCTATACCTTC.